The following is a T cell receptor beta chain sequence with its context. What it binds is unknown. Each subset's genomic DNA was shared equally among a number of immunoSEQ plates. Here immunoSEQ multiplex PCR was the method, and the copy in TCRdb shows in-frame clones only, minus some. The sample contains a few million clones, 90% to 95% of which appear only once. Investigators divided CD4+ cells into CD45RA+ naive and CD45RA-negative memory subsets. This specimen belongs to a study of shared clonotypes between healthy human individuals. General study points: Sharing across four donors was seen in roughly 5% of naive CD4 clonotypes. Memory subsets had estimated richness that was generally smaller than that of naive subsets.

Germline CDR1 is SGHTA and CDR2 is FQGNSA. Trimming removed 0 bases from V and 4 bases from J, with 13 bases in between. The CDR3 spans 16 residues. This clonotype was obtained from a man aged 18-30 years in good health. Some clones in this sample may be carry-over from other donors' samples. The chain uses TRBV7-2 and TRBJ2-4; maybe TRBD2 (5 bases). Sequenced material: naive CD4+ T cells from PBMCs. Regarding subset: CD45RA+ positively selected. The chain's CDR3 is CASSLAHGVGKNIQYF. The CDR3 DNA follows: TGTGCCAGCAGCTTAGCGCACGGGGTGGGGAAAAACATTCAGTACTTC.